This record concerns one TCR beta chain sequence. The antigen is unknown. V lost 4 bases and J lost 8; bases outside the gene matches: 6. Germline CDR1 is SGHAT and CDR2 is FQNNGV. The length of the CDR3 is 14 residues. This sample was included in a study of human T cells and chemical hapten exposure. Study conclusions and caveats: Patch test score rose with PT1 expanded TCR count, significant at thresholds 8, 16 and 32, not 4.

Original data processing: Between 23,224 and 690,600 TCRs appeared in each sample, and the median stood at 95,638. TCRdb processed the RACE reads anew with MiXCR; each CDR3 protein has one entry. The V and J calls here are based on TCRdb, not the publication. The sample carries 27,000 or so distinct CDR3 sequences, roughly a tenth recorded once. Noted time point: patch test 2, 6 weeks after DPC sensitization. This sample's treatment: therapeutic diphenylcyclopropenone sensitization with weekly scalp DPC. This TCR was sampled from a man aged 25-45 years with alopecia areata. Some clones in this sample may be carry-over from other donors' samples. This specimen consisted of whole blood, obtained in connection with sensitization to the hapten diphenylcyclopropenone (DPC). The chain joins TRBV11-2 to TRBJ2-2; 8 nucleotides line up with TRBD1. In DNA, the CDR3 is TGTGCCAGCAGCTCCGACAGGGGAACGGGGGAGCTGTTTTTT. It encodes CASSSDRGTGELFF.